This T cell receptor (beta chain) was profiled in a study of T cells in Graves' hyperthyroidism and ophthalmopathy. Study-wide points: Most clonotypes expanded in thyroid above 0.001 were likewise present in blood.

This clonotype was counted at least ten times. Its antigen is not identified. Those patients with uncontrolled infection, other autoimmune disease, pregnancy or lactation were excluded. From RNA transcripts, TCR beta CDR3 regions were amplified. Primed by the HTBI set, a first-round RT-PCR was run on the TCR CDR3. TCRdb fed the multiplex PCR reads into MiXCR, producing one record per CDR3 protein. The sample lists 750,000 to 950,000 distinct CDR3 sequences; around 38% were seen once. The CDR3 extends over 12 amino acids. V was pared by 7 bases and J by 4 bases, with 11 bases between. Germline CDR1 reads ENHRY; CDR2 reads SYGVKD.

The sequencing sample was made of blood. This receptor was taken from a young man with Graves' hyperthyroidism. The J gene is TRBJ2-7, the V gene TRBV10-3, with D perhaps matching TRBD1 (5 bases). The CDR3 region has the DNA TGTGCCATCACGTCCACAGGTTACGAGCAGTACTTC. Translation: CAITSTGYEQYF.